This T cell receptor (beta chain) was identified during a study of cytomegalovirus exposure and HLA in healthy donors. Worth noting for this clone: Antigen unknown.

Whole-study results and caveats: For most TCR sequences rarity was the rule, although some public TCRs occurred in many donors.

Primers for the PCR totalled 60 Vbeta and 13 Jbeta. Method: immunoSEQ multiplex PCR; TCRdb's copy keeps in-frame clones and lacks some. The profile covers around 98,000 clones, with around 67% appearing a single time and 2% to 3% taken by the ten largest. Trimming removed 7 bases at V and 1 base at J, with 16 bases between. CDR1 and CDR2 from the germline V gene are MDHEN and SYDVKM. The CDR3 has 15 residues. Sequenced material: PBMCs. The source of this sequence is a man between 45 and 60 years old in good health and CMV-seronegative. The chain combines TRBV28 with TRBJ1-1; D might be TRBD1 (6 bases). The CDR3 protein is CASTRGGAPNTEAFF. Here the CDR3 DNA reads TGTGCCAGCACCCGCGGGGGGGCTCCGAACACTGAAGCTTTCTTT.